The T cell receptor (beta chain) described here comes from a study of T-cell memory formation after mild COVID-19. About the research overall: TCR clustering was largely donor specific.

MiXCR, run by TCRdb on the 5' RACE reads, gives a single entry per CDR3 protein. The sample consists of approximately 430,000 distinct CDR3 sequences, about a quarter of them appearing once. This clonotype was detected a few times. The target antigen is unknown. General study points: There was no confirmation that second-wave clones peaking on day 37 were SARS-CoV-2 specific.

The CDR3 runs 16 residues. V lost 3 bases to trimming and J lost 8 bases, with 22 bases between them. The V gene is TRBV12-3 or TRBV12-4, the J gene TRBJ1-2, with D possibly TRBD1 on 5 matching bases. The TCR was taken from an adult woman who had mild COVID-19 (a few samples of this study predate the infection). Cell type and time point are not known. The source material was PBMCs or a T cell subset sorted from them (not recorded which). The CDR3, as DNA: TGTGCCAGCAGTTTGAGCCCCAAGACAGTGAAGAACGGCTACACCTTC. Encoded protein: CASSLSPKTVKNGYTF.